Shown below are 15 T cell receptor beta chains from a single sample sequenced in a study of cytomegalovirus exposure and HLA in healthy donors. PCR was performed using 60 Vbeta and 13 Jbeta primers. The protocol was immunoSEQ multiplex PCR, while the TCRdb copy is restricted to in-frame clones and leaves out a portion. The sample lists 110,000 or so clones, about 68% occurring once. Sequencing was done on a sample of PBMCs. These receptors originate from a woman between 40 and 50 years old in good health and CMV-seropositive.

The CDR3 protein is CASSLAPGLQETQYF. The CDR3 DNA follows: TGTGCCAGCAGCTTAGCACCGGGACTGCAAGAGACCCAGTACTTC. The chain has TRBV7-2 and TRBJ2-5; weak D call: TRBD2 (6 bases). CDR3 size: 15 residues. The germline CDR1 and CDR2 sequences are SGHTA and FQGNSA. V was trimmed by 0 bases and J by 2 bases, leaving 10 bases between them.

The CDR3 sequence is CASSTIGQGINYGYTF. The CDR3 DNA follows: TGTGCCAGCAGCACTATTGGGCAGGGAATTAACTATGGCTACACCTTC. The V gene is TRBV5-5, the J gene TRBJ1-2, with D perhaps TRBD1 (5 bases). This CDR3 region has 16 residues. Trimming removed 4 bases from V and 1 base from J, with 17 bases in between. CDR1 is SGHKS and CDR2 is YYEKEE in the germline V gene (reference sequence). The complete variable domain, with remaining parts taken from reference TRBV5-5 and TRBJ1-2, reads DAGVTQSPTHLIKTRGQQVTLRCSPISGHKSVSWYQQVLGQGPQFIFQYYEKEERGRGNFPDRFSARQFPNYSSELNVNALLLGDSALYLCASSTIGQGINYGYTFGSGTRLTVV.

The chain joins TRBV6-4 to TRBJ2-2; possibly TRBD1 for D (6 bases). Germline-derived CDR1 and CDR2 are MRHNA and SNTAGT. The CDR3 is made up of 15 amino acids. V lost 3 bases and J 6 bases, leaving 14 bases between the germline ends. The CDR3 here is CASSEQGGNSGELFF. In DNA, the CDR3 is TGTGCCAGCAGTGAACAGGGCGGAAATTCCGGGGAGCTGTTTTTT.

This chain connects TRBV7-9 to TRBJ2-1; no reliable D call. The V gene lost 0 bases and the J gene lost 8 bases, with 14 bases spanning the gap. CDR3 length: 15 amino acids. The germline V gene has CDR1 SEHNR and CDR2 FQNEAQ (reference sequence). The CDR3 nucleotides are TGTGCCAGCAGCTTAGCGCACTTTGGAGTGCATGAGCAGTTCTTC. Translation: CASSLAHFGVHEQFF.

The CDR3 region is CASGLAGDEQFF. CDR3 bases: TGTGCCAGCGGACTAGCGGGAGATGAGCAGTTCTTC. The J gene is TRBJ2-1, the V gene TRBV6-5; 13 positions match TRBD2. From germline, CDR1 is MNHEY and CDR2 SVGAGI. The trim removed 8 bases at V and 8 bases at J, leaving 0 bases unmatched. There are 12 residues in the CDR3.

The chain joins TRBV18 to TRBJ2-1; TRBD2 aligns across 13 bases. Germline CDR1 is KGHSH and CDR2 is LQKENI. Trimming removed 4 bases from V and 5 bases from J; junction bases left unmatched: 5. This CDR3 has 16 residues. CDR3 nucleotide sequence: TGTGCCAGCTCACTTACCGGGACTAGCGGGAACAATGAGCAGTTCTTC. It codes for CASSLTGTSGNNEQFF. The full variable domain, its missing parts supplied by reference TRBV18 and TRBJ2-1, is NAGVMQNPRHLVRRRGQEARLRCSPMKGHSHVYWYRQLPEEGLKFMVYLQKENIIDESGMPKERFSAEFPKEGPSILRIQQVVRGDSAAYFCASSLTGTSGNNEQFFGPGTRLTVL.

V is TRBV6-1 and J is TRBJ2-1; D is undetermined. From germline, CDR1 is MNHNS and CDR2 SASEGT. Trimming took off 6 bases at V and 1 base at J, with 13 bases between the two ends. The CDR3 totals 15 residues. The CDR3 reads CASRESTGSYNEQFF. The CDR3 region has the DNA TGTGCCAGCAGGGAAAGTACTGGTTCCTACAATGAGCAGTTCTTC.

A remark on this clone: The identical CDR3 is also encoded by other nucleotide sequences in the sample. The chain is built from TRBV7-8 and TRBJ2-1; TRBD2 matches at 7 bases. The CDR3 loop spans 15 amino acids. V shed 3 bases and J 0 bases; nucleotides not matched to a gene: 2. Per the germline V gene, CDR1 is SGHVS and CDR2 is FQNEAQ. The CDR3 nucleotides read TGTGCCAGCAGCTTCCGCGGGAGCTCCTACAATGAGCAGTTCTTC. Translated: CASSFRGSSYNEQFF. The variable domain in full, with the rest retrieved from reference TRBV7-8 and TRBJ2-1, is GAGVSQSPRYKVAKRGQDVALRCDPISGHVSLFWYQQALGQGPEFLTYFQNEAQLDKSGLPSDRFFAERPEGSVSTLKIQRTQQEDSAVYLCASSFRGSSYNEQFFGPGTRLTVL.

This clone came up a few times. The chain uses TRBV15 and TRBJ2-7, with a tentative D call TRBD1 (6 bases). Deletions cut 4 bases from V and 0 bases from J, with 13 bases between. The germline gives CDR1 LNHNV, CDR2 YYDKDF (reference sequence). The CDR3 runs 15 residues. DNA of the CDR3: TGTGCCACCAGCAAATCCTCAGGGGTCTCCTACGAGCAGTACTTC. It yields the protein CATSKSSGVSYEQYF.

The genes are TRBV10-1 and TRBJ1-3, with a weak D call TRBD1 (6 bases). This CDR3 is built from 14 residues. V shed 8 bases and J shed 0 bases, with 11 bases lying between them. Germline V lookup: CDR1 WNHNN, CDR2 SYGVQD (reference sequence). This CDR3 is CASGQGPSGNTIYF. DNA of the CDR3: TGCGCCAGCGGTCAGGGGCCCTCTGGAAACACCATATATTTT.

The DNA of the CDR3 is TGCGCCAGCAGCCATAGCGGGGCCTACGAGCAGTACTTC. Protein product: CASSHSGAYEQYF. V gene TRBV4-1 combines with J gene TRBJ2-5, with 8 bases identical to TRBD2. The assigned J gene may be wrong: the sequence end matches TRBJ2-7 better. Per the germline V gene, CDR1 is MGHRA and CDR2 is YSYEKL. This CDR3 region has 13 residues.

This chain connects TRBV18 to TRBJ1-3; maybe TRBD1 (6 bases). Per the germline V gene, CDR1 is KGHSH and CDR2 is LQKENI. This CDR3 comprises 14 residues. V was trimmed by 8 bases and J by 2 bases, leaving 13 bases between them. This chain's CDR3 is CASGPGGPGNTIYF. CDR3 bases: TGTGCCAGCGGACCCGGGGGGCCTGGAAACACCATATATTTT.

This chain uses TRBV5-4 with TRBJ2-3; 8 bases map to TRBD1. The CDR3 extends over 16 amino acids. The V and J ends lost 4 bases and 7 bases, in that order; junction bases with no gene match: 14. In germline, CDR1 is SGHNT, CDR2 YYREEE (reference sequence). The CDR3 DNA sequence: TGTGCCAGCAGCCGCTCGACAGGGGCCCGAGGGAATACGCAGTATTTT. This translates into CASSRSTGARGNTQYF.

This chain joins TRBV7-3 and TRBJ1-1, with 8 nucleotides matching TRBD1. CDR3 size: 13 residues. With 3 bases clipped from V and 4 bases from J, the junction kept 1 base outside the gene matches. Germline lookup yields CDR1 SGHTA and CDR2 FQGTGA. The DNA of the CDR3 is TGTGCCAGCAGCTTGACAGGGGTCACTGAAGCTTTCTTT. It yields the protein CASSLTGVTEAFF.

J is TRBJ2-7 and V is TRBV29-1; D uncertain. Germline loops: CDR1 SQVTM, CDR2 ANQGSEA. The CDR3 is 12 amino acids. The V gene lost 4 bases and the J gene lost 3 bases, with 10 bases spanning the gap. The CDR3 coding sequence is TGCAGCGTTGGGAACTATGTCTACGAGCAGTACTTC. As protein: CSVGNYVYEQYF.